This T cell receptor beta chain was recovered during a study of T-cell memory formation after mild COVID-19. At the level of the study: The two donors had largely donor-specific TCR clusters.

The TCR alpha and TCR beta cDNA libraries, bearing sample barcodes and UMIs, were generated by 5'RACE using constant-segment primers. TCRdb used MiXCR to reprocess the 5' RACE reads, holding one entry per CDR3 protein. The sample has roughly 370,000 distinct CDR3 sequences; roughly 15% are singletons. The length of the CDR3 is 15 residues. Trimming at V came to 0 bases and at J to 4 bases, leaving 0 bases not matched to a gene. The germline V gene encodes CDR1 SGHRS and CDR2 YFSETQ. General observations from the study: Day 15 to 85 contracting clones showed balanced CD4/CD8; day 15 to 37 expanders favored CD4+. Of the contracting clones, CD4+ ones lay mainly in CM and EM, and CD8+ ones in EMRA.

This clonotype has just a few counts. Antigen unknown. The rearrangement links TRBV5-1 to TRBJ2-2; 10 nucleotides match TRBD2. Sequences were obtained from PBMCs or a T cell subset sorted from them (not recorded which). The TCR comes from a man aged 18 to 35 who had mild COVID-19 (a few samples of this study predate the infection). Cell type and time point are not known. The CDR3 reads CASSLGTSGTGELFF. The CDR3 DNA reads TGCGCCAGCAGCTTGGGGACTAGCGGCACCGGGGAGCTGTTTTTT.